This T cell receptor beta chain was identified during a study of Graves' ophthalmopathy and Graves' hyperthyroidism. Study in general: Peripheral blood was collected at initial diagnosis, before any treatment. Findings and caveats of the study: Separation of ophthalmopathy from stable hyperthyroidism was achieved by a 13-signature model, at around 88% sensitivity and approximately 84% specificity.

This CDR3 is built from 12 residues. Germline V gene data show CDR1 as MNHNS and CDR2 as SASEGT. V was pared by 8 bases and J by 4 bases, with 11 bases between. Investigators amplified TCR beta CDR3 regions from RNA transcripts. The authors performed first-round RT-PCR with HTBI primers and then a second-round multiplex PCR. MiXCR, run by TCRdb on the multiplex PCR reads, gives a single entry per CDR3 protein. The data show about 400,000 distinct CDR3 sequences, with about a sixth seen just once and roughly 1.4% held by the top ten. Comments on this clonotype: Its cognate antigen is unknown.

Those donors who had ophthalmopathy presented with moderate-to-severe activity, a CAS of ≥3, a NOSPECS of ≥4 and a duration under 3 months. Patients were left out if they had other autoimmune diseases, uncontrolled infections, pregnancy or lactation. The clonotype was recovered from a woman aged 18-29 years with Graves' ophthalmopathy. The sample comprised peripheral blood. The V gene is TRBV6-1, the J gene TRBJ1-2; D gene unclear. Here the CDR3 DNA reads TGTGCCAGCGCATTGCAGTCCTATGGCTACACCTTC. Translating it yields CASALQSYGYTF.